This T cell receptor (beta chain) was obtained from a study of blood T cell repertoires in COVID-19. Study as a whole: The cDNA or gDNA used as material had been derived from T cells, B-cell-depleted T cells, or PBMCs.

Germline lookup yields CDR1 SGHTA and CDR2 FQGNSA. CDR3 length equals 14 residues. Trimming removed 4 bases from V and 5 bases from J, with 11 bases in between. How the authors handled the data: Scientists estimated how many nucleated cells there were by amplifying reference gene primers. Using immunoSEQ multiplex PCR, the repertoire was profiled, and TCRdb retains in-frame clones only, with some absent. The DNA gave D and trimming, while V, J and clone size come from that table. The sample lists over 80,000 clones, 80% occurring once. The V and J genes are TRBV7-2 and TRBJ2-2, with D possibly matching TRBD2 (6 bases). The origin of this receptor is a woman between 70 and 85 years old with acute or convalescent COVID-19. Sequenced input: peripheral blood. The CDR3 sequence is CASSSETRTGELFF. The CDR3 DNA follows: TGTGCCAGCAGCTCGGAGACTAGAACCGGGGAGCTGTTTTTT.